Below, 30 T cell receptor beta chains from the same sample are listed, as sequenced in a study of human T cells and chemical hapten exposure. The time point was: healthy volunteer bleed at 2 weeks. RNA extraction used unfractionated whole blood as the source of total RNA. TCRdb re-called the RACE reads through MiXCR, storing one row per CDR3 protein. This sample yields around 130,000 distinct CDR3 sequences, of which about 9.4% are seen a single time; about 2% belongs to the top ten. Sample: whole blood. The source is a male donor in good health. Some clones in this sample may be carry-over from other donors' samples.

CDR3: CATSDQQAKSTDTQYF. CDR3 sequence (DNA): TGTGCCACCAGTGATCAACAGGCGAAATCCACAGATACGCAGTATTTT. The chain carries TRBV24-1 and TRBJ2-3; weak D call: TRBD1 (5 bases). CDR1 is KGHDR, CDR2 SFDVKD, per germline. This CDR3 contains 16 residues. The V gene lost 3 bases and the J gene lost 2 bases, with 14 bases spanning the gap.

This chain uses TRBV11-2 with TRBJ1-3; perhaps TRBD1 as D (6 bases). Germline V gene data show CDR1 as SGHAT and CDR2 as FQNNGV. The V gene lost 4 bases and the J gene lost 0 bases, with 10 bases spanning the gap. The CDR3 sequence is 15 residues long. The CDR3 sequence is CASSSTGSSGNTIYF. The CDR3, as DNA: TGTGCCAGCAGCTCCACAGGGAGCTCTGGAAACACCATATATTTT.

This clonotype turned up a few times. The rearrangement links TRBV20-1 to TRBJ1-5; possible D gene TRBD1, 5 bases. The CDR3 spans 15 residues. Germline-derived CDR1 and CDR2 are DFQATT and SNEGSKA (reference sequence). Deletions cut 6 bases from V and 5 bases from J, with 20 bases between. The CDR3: CSATPEGKEDQPQHF. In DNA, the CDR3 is TGCAGTGCCACCCCTGAGGGGAAGGAAGATCAGCCCCAGCATTTT.

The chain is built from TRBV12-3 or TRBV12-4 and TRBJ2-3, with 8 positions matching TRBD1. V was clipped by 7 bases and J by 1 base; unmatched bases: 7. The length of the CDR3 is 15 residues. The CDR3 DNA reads TGTGCCAGCATCCCTGGACAGGGTGGCACAGATACGCAGTATTTT. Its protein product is CASIPGQGGTDTQYF.

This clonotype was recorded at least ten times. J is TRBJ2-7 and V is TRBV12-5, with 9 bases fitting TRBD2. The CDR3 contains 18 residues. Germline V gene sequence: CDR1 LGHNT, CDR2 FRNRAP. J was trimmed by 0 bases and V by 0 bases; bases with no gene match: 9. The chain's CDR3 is CASGLVLTAGGASYEQYF. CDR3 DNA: TGTGCTAGTGGTTTGGTACTGACAGCGGGAGGAGCCTCCTACGAGCAGTACTTC.

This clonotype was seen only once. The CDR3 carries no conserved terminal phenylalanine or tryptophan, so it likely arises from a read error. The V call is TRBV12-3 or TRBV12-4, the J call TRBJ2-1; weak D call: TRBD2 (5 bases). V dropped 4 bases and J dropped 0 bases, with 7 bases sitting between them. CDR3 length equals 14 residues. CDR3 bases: TGTGCCAGCAGTTGGAGGAGCTCCTACAATGAGCAGTTCTTA. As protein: CASSWRSSYNEQFL.

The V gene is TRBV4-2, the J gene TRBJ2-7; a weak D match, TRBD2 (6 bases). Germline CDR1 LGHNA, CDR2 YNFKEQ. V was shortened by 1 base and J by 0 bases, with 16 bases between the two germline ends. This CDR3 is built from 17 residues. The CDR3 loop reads CASSQVPRRRDSYEQYF. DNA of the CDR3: TGTGCCAGCAGCCAAGTACCCAGGAGGCGGGACTCCTACGAGCAGTACTTC.

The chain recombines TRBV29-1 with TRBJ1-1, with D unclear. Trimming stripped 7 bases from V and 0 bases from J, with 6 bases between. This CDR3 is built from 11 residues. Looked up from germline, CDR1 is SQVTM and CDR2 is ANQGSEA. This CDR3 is CSAIMNTEAFF. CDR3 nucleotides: TGCAGCGCTATAATGAACACTGAAGCTTTCTTT.

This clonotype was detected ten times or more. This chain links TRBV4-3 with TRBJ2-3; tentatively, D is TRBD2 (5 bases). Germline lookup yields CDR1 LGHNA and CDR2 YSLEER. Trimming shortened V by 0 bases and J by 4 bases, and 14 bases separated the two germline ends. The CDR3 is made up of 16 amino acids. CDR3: CASSQEFGTGADTQYF. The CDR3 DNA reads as TGCGCCAGCAGCCAAGAGTTCGGAACCGGGGCAGATACGCAGTATTTT.

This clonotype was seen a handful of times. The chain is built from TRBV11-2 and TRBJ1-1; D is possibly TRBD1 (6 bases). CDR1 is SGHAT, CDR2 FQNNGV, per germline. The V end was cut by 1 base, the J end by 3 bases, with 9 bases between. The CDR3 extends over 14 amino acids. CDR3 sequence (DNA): TGTGCCAGCAGCTTAGTTCCAGGGGACACTGAAGCTTTCTTT. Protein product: CASSLVPGDTEAFF.

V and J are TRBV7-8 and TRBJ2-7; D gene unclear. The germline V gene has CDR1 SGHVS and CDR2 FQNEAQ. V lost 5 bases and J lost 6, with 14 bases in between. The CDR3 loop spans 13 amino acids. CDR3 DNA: TGTGCCAGCAGCACCGTTGGTCGGCGCGAGCAGTACTTC. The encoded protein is CASSTVGRREQYF.

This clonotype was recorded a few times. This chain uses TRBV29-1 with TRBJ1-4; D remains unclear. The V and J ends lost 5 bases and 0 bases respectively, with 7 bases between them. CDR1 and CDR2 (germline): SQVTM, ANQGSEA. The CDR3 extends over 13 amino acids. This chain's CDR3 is CSVYSATNEKLFF. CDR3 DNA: TGCAGCGTTTACAGTGCAACTAATGAAAAACTGTTTTTT.

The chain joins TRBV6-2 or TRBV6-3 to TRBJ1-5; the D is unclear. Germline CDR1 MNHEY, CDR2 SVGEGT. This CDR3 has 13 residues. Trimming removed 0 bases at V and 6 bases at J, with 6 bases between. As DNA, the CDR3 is TGTGCCAGCAGTTACTCGGGGATTCAGCCCCAGCATTTT. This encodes CASSYSGIQPQHF.

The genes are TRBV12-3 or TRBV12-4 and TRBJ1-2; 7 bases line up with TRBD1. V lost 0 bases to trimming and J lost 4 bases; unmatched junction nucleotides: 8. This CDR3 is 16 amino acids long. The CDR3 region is CASSLAPGGQIYGYTF. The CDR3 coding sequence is TGTGCCAGCAGTTTAGCGCCAGGGGGACAGATCTATGGCTACACCTTC.

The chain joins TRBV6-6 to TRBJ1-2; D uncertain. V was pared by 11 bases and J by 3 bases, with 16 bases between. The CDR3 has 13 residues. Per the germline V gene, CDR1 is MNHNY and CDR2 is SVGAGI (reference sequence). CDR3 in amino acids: CACRDWGDYGYTF. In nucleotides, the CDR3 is TGTGCCTGTCGGGATTGGGGTGACTATGGCTACACCTTC.

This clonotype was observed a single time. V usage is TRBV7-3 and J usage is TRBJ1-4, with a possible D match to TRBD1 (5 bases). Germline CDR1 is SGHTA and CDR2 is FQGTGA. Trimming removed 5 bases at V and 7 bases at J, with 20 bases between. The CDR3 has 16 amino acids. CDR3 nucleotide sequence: TGTGCCAGCAGCCCCCCGGCCCAGGGAGTAGGTGAAAAACTGTTTTTT. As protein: CASSPPAQGVGEKLFF.

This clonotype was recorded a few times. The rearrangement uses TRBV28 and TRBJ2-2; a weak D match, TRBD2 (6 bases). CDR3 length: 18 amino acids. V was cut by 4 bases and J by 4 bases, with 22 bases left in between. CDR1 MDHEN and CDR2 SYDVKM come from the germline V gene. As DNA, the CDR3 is TGTGCCAGCAGTTCATTCTTTCGCGGGACTGGAGGCACCGGGGAGCTGTTTTTT. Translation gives CASSSFFRGTGGTGELFF.

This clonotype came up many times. CDR3 coding DNA: TGTGCCAGCAGCTTAGGTCGGACCTCTATCGATACGCAGTATTTT. Its protein is CASSLGRTSIDTQYF. The gene calls are TRBV13 and TRBJ2-3; D is unclear. Trimming removed 0 bases at V and 6 bases at J, with 13 bases between. Germline lookup yields CDR1 PRHDT and CDR2 FYEKMQ (reference sequence). The CDR3 is made up of 15 amino acids.

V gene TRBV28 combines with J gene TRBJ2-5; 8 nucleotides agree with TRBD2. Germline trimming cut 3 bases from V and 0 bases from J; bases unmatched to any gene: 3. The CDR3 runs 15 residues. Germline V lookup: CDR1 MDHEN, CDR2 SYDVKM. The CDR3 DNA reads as TGTGCCAGCAGTTTGCGTAGCGGGAACCAAGAGACCCAGTACTTC. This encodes CASSLRSGNQETQYF.

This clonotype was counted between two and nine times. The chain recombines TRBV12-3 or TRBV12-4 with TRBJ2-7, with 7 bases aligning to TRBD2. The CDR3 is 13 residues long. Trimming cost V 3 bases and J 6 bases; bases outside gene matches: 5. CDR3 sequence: CASSLYSGIEQYF. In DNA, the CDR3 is TGTGCCAGCAGTTTGTACAGCGGGATCGAGCAGTACTTC.

As DNA, the CDR3 is TGTGCCAGCAGCCGCCGGACAGGGAACACCGGGGAGCTGTTTTTT. It yields the protein CASSRRTGNTGELFF. The chain has TRBV6-5 and TRBJ2-2; 7 bases are a match to TRBD1. The CDR3 length is 15 residues. Germline V gives CDR1 MNHEY, CDR2 SVGAGI. V shed 6 bases and J 1 base; nucleotides not matched to a gene: 5.

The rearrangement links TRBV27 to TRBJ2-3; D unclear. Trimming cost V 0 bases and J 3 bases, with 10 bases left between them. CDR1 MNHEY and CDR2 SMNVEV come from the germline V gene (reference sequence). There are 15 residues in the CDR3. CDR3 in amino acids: CASSLSPARTDTQYF. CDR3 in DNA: TGTGCCAGCAGTTTATCTCCCGCTAGAACAGATACGCAGTATTTT.

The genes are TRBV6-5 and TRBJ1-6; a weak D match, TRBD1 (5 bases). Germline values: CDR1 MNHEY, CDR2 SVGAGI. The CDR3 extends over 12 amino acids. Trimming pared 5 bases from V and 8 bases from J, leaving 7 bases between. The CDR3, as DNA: TGTGCCAGCAGTCGACAGCATTCACCCCTCCACTTT. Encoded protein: CASSRQHSPLHF.

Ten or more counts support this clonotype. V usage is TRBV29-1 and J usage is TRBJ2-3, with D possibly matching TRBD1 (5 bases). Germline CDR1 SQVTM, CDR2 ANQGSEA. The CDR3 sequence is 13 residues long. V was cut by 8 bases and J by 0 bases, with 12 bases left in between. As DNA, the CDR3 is TGCAGCTTAACGACAGCTAGCACAGATACGCAGTATTTT. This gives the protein CSLTTASTDTQYF.

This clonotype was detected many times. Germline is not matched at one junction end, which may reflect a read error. CDR3 DNA sequence: TGTGCCAGCAGTGCGACGGATCAGCGCAACCAGCCCCAGCATTTT. Encoded protein: CASSATDQRNQPQHF. The genes are TRBV2 and TRBJ1-5; D remains ambiguous. The germline gives CDR1 SNHLY, CDR2 FYNNEI. The CDR3 is 15 residues long.

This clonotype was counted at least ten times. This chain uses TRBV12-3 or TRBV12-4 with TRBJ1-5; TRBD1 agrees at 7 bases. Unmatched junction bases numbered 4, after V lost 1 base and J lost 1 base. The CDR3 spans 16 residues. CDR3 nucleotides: TGTGCCAGCAGTTTAGAAGGGGGCGTAAGCAATCAGCCCCAGCATTTT. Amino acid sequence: CASSLEGGVSNQPQHF.

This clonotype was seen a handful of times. CDR3 region: CASSVGSSGISSYEQYF. In nucleotides, the CDR3 is TGTGCCAGCAGCGTAGGCAGTAGCGGGATCAGCTCCTACGAGCAGTACTTC. The chain links TRBV9 to TRBJ2-7, with 8 positions matching TRBD2. CDR1 is SGDLS, CDR2 YYNGEE, per germline. V lost 0 bases to trimming and J lost 0 bases; unmatched junction nucleotides: 8. The CDR3 runs 17 residues.

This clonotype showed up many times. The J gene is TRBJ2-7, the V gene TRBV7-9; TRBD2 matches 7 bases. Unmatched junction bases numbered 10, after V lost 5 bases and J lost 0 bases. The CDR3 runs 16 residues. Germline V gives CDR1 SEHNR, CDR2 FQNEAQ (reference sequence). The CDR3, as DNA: TGTGCCAGCAGCACAACGGGAGGTCTAAGCTCCTACGAGCAGTACTTC. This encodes CASSTTGGLSSYEQYF.

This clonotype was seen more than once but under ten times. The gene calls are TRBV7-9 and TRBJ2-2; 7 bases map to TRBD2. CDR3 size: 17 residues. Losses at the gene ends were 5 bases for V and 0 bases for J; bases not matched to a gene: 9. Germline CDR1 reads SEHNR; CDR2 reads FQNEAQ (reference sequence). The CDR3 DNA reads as TGTGCCAGCAGCCCGTCTGGAGGACTAGCGAACACCGGGGAGCTGTTTTTT. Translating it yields CASSPSGGLANTGELFF. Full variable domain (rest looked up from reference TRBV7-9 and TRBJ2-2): DTGVSQNPRHKITKRGQNVTFRCDPISEHNRLYWYRQTLGQGPEFLTYFQNEAQLEKSRLLSDRFSAERPKGSFSTLEIQRTEQGDSAMYLCASSPSGGLANTGELFFGEGSRLTVL.

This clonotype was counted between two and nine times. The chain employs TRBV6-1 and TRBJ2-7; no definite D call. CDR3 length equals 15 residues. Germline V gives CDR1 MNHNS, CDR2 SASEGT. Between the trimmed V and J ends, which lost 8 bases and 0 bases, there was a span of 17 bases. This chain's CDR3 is CASSPRADFSYEQYF. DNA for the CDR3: TGTGCCAGCTCGCCTAGGGCAGACTTCTCCTACGAGCAGTACTTC.